These 4 T cell receptor beta chains came from one sample sequenced in a study of blood T cell repertoires in COVID-19. TCRdb's copy holds only in-frame clones and misses some; the assay was immunoSEQ multiplex PCR. The table has about 130,000 clones, 70% to 80% seen once. Sample: peripheral blood. The receptors derive from a woman in her seventies with COVID-19, enrolled during active disease.

This clone came up once. This chain connects TRBV3-1 (or the pseudogene TRBV3-2) to TRBJ1-1; 9 nucleotides agree with TRBD1. The CDR3 runs 13 residues. Germline V gives CDR1 LGHDT, CDR2 YNNKEL (reference sequence). The V gene end was trimmed by 1 base and the J gene end by 6 bases; junction bases not matched to a gene: 0. Written as DNA, the CDR3 is TGTGCCAGCAGCCAAGGACAGGGGGCTGAAGCTTTCTTT. Its translation is CASSQGQGAEAFF.

The chain uses TRBV4-1 and TRBJ2-1; 8 nucleotides agree with TRBD2. The CDR3 loop spans 15 amino acids. J was trimmed by 10 bases and V by 0 bases; bases with no gene match: 8. Per the germline V gene, CDR1 is MGHRA and CDR2 is YSYEKL. The CDR3 sequence is CASSQESGGPLEQFF. DNA of the CDR3: TGCGCCAGCAGCCAAGAGTCGGGGGGGCCTTTGGAGCAGTTCTTC.

The V call is TRBV5-6, the J call TRBJ1-1; D remains unclear. The CDR3 totals 13 residues. The ends were cut back, 2 bases at V and 5 bases at J, with 10 bases in the middle. Germline loops: CDR1 SGHDT, CDR2 YYEEEE. The CDR3 loop is CASSFGVDTEAFF. Written as DNA, the CDR3 is TGTGCCAGCAGCTTCGGGGTGGATACTGAAGCTTTCTTT.

The CDR3 sequence is CASSEGPANEKLFF. The CDR3 region has the DNA TGTGCCAGCAGTGAAGGTCCGGCTAATGAAAAACTGTTTTTT. The gene calls are TRBV6-1 and TRBJ1-4, with D uncertain. Deletions cut 1 base from V and 3 bases from J, with 6 bases between. Germline-derived CDR1 and CDR2 are MNHNS and SASEGT. This CDR3 comprises 14 residues.